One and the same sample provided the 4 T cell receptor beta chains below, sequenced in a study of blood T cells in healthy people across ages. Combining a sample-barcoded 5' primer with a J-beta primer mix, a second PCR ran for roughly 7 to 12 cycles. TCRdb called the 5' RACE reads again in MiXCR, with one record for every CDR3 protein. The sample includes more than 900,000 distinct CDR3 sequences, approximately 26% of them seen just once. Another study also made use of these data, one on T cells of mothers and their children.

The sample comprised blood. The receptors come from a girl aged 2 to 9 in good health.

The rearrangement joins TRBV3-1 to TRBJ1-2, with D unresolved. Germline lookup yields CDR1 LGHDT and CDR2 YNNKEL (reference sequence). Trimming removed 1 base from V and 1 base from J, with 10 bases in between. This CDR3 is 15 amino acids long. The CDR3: CASSQVANSNYGYTF. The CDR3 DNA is TGTGCCAGCAGCCAAGTGGCAAACAGTAACTATGGCTACACCTTC.

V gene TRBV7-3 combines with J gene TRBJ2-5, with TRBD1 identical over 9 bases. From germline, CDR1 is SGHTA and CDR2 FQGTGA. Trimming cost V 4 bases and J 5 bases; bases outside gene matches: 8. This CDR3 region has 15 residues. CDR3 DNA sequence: TGTGCCAGCAGCTCACAGGGGGCTGCGGGCGAGACCCAGTACTTC. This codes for CASSSQGAAGETQYF.

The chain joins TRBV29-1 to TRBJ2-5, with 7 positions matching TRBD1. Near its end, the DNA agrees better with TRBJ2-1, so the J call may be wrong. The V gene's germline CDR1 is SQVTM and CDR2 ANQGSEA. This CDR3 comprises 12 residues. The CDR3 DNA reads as TGCAACGTAGACAGGGCTAACAATGAGCAGTTCTTC. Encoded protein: CNVDRANNEQFF.

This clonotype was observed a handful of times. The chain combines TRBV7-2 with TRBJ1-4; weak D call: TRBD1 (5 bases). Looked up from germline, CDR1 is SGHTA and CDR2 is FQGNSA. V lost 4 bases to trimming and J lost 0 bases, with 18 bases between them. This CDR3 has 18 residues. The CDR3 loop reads CASSSRSGARATNEKLFF. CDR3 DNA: TGTGCCAGCAGCTCGCGATCCGGGGCCCGTGCAACTAATGAAAAACTGTTTTTT.